Included here is one TCR beta chain sequence, with context. The sample carries other DNA sequences with the same CDR3. The data stem from a study of shared clonotypes between healthy human individuals. The repertoire was sequenced with immunoSEQ multiplex PCR; TCRdb's copy has only in-frame clones and lacks some. The sample contains about 1.1 million clones, 70% to 80% of which appear only once. V was trimmed by 0 bases and J by 2 bases, leaving 13 bases between them. This CDR3 spans 16 amino acids. Germline lookup yields CDR1 SGDLS and CDR2 YYNGEE. The V call is TRBV9, the J call TRBJ2-3; a weak D match, TRBD2 (6 bases). Sequenced sample: memory CD4+ T cells from PBMCs. Subset of the sample: CD45RA-negative fraction. The TCR comes from a man younger than 35 in good health. Some clones in this sample may be carry-over from other donors' samples. The CDR3 DNA is TGTGCCAGCAGCGTAGGTGCGGGGCCGTTCACAGATACGCAGTATTTT. Translated: CASSVGAGPFTDTQYF.